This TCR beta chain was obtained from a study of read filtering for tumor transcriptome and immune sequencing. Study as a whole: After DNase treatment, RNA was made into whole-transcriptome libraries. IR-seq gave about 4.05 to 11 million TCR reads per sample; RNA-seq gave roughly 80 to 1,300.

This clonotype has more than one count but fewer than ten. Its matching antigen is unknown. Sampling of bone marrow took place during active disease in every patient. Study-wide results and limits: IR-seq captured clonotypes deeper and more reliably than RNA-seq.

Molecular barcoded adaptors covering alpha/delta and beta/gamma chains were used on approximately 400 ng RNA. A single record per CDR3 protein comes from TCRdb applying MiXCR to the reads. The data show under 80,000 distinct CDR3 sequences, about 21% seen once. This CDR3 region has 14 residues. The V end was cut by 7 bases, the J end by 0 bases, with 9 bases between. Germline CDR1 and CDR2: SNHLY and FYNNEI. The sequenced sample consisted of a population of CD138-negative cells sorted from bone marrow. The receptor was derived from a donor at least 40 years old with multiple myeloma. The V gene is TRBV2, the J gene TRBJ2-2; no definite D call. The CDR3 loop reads CASKRTANTGELFF. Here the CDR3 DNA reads TGTGCCAGCAAACGGACGGCGAACACCGGGGAGCTGTTTTTT.